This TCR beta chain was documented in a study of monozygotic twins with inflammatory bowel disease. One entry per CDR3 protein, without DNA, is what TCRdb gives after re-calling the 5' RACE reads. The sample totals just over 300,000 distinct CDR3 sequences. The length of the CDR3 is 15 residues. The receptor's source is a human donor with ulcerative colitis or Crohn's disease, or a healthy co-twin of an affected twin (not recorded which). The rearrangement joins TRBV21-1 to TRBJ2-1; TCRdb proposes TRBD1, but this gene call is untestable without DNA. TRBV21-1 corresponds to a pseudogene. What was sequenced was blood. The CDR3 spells CASSNGTNPDNEQFF.